This T cell receptor (beta chain) is from a study of blood T cell repertoires in COVID-19. Turning to the study itself: Samples of COVID-19 (acute and convalescent) were obtained from the United States, Italy and Spain.

Trimming cost V 6 bases and J 8 bases; bases outside gene matches: 13. Germline V CDR1 and CDR2: SGHTA, FQGNSA. The CDR3 has 16 residues. Sequenced by immunoSEQ multiplex PCR; TCRdb stores in-frame clones only, minus some. The data hold almost 70,000 clones, with 79% observed a single time. The sequencing sample was made of peripheral blood. The sequence was collected from a human donor in a cohort sampled during active COVID-19. V is TRBV7-2 and J is TRBJ1-4, with 9 bases fitting TRBD1. The CDR3 bases are TGTGCCAGCAGATCATTGATGGGACAGGGCGGGGAAAAACTGTTTTTT. Its translation is CASRSLMGQGGEKLFF.